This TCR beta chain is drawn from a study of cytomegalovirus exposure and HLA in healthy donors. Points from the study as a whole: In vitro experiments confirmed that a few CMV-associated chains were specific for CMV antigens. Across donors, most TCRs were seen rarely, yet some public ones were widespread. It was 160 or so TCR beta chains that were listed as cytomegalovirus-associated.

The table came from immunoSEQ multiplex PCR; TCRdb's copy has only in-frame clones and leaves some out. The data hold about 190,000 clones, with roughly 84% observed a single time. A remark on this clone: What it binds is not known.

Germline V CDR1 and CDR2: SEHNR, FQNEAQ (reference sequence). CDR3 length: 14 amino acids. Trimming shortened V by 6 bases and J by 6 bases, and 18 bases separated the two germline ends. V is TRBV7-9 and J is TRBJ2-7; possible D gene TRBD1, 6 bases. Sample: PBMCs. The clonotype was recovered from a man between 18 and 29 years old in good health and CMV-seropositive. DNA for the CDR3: TGTGCCAGCAGTCATGAGCAGGGGCTGGCCGAGCAGTACTTC. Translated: CASSHEQGLAEQYF.